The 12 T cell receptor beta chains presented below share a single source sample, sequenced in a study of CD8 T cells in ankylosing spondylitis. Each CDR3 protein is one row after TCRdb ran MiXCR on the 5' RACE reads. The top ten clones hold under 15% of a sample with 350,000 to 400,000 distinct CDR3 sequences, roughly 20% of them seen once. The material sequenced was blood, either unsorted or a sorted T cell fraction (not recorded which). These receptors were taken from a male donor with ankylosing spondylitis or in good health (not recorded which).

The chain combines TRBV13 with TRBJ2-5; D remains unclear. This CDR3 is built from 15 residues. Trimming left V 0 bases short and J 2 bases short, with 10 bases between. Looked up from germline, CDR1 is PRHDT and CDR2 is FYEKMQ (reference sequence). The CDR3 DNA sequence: TGTGCCAGCAGCTTAGGGCAGCCAGTTCAAGAGACCCAGTACTTC. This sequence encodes CASSLGQPVQETQYF.

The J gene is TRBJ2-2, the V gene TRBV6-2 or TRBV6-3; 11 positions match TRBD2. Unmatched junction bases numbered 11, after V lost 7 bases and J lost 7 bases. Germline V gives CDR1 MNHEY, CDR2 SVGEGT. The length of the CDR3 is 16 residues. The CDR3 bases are TGTGCCAGCACGCTTAGCGGGGGGGTTCTCGGCGGGGAGCTGTTTTTT. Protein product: CASTLSGGVLGGELFF.

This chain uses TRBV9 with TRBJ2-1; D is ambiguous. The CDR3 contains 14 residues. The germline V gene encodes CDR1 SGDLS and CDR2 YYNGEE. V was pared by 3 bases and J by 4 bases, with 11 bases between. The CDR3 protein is CASSAGSSYNEQFF. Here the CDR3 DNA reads TGTGCCAGCAGCGCCGGGTCCTCTTACAATGAGCAGTTCTTC.

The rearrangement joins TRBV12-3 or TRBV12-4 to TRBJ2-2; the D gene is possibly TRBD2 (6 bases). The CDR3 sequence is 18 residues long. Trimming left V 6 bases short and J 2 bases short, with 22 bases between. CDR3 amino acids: CASRPEMGLHSNTGELFF. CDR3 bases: TGTGCCAGCAGACCCGAGATGGGACTCCACTCAAACACCGGGGAGCTGTTTTTT.

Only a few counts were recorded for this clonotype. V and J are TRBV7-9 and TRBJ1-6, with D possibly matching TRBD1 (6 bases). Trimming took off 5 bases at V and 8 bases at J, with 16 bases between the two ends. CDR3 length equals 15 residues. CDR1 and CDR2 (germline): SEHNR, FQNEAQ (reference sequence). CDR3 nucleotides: TGTGCCAGCAGCCAAAGGGGGGGTTTCGATTCACCCCTCCACTTT. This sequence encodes CASSQRGGFDSPLHF.

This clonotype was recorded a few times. The CDR3 sequence: CASSIDLQGVTYEQYF. The CDR3, as DNA: TGTGCCAGTAGTATAGATCTACAGGGGGTGACCTACGAGCAGTACTTC. The chain combines TRBV19 with TRBJ2-7, with 8 nucleotides matching TRBD1. The CDR3 has 16 amino acids. Looked up from germline, CDR1 is LNHDA and CDR2 is SQIVND (reference sequence). Trimming at V came to 0 bases and at J to 2 bases, leaving 6 bases not matched to a gene. The complete variable domain, with remaining parts taken from reference TRBV19 and TRBJ2-7, reads DGGITQSPKYLFRKEGQNVTLSCEQNLNHDAMYWYRQDPGQGLRLIYYSQIVNDFQKGDIAEGYSVSREKKESFPLTVTSAQKNPTAFYLCASSIDLQGVTYEQYFGPGTRLTVT.

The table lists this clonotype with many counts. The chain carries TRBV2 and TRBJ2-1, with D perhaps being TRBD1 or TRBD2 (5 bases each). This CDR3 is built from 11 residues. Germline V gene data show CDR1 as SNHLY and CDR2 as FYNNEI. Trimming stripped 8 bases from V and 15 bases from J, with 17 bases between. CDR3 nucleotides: TGTGCCAGCTTCTTTGAGGGGCTAGGGTTCTTC. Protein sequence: CASFFEGLGFF.

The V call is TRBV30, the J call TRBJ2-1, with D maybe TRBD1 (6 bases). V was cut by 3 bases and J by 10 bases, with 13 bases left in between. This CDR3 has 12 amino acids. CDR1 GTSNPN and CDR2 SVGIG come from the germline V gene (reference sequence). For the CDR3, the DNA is TGTGCCTGGAGCATACAGGGCTGGGAGCAGTTCTTC. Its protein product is CAWSIQGWEQFF. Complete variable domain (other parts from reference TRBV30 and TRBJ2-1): SQTIHQWPATLVQPVGSPLSLECTVEGTSNPNLYWYRQAAGRGLQLLFYSVGIGQISSEVPQNLSASRPQDRQFILSSKKLLLSDSGFYLCAWSIQGWEQFFGPGTRLTVL.

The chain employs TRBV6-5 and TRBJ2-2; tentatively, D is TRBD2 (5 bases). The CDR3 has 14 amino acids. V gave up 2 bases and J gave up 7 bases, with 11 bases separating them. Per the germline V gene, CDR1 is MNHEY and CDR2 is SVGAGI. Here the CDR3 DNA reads TGTGCCAGCAGTTACATCGGGATCAGCGGGGAGCTGTTTTTT. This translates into CASSYIGISGELFF.

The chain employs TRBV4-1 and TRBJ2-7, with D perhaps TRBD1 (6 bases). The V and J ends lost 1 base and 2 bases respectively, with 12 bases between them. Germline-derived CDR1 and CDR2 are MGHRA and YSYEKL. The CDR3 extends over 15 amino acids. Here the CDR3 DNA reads TGCGCCAGCAGCCAAGTACAGGGCCAGGCCTACGAGCAGTACTTC. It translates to CASSQVQGQAYEQYF.

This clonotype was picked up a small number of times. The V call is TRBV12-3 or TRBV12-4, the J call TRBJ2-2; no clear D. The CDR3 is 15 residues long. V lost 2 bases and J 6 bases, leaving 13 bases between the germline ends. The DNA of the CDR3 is TGTGCCAGCAGTTTATACTCCGCCAACGCCGGGGAGCTGTTTTTT. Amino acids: CASSLYSANAGELFF.

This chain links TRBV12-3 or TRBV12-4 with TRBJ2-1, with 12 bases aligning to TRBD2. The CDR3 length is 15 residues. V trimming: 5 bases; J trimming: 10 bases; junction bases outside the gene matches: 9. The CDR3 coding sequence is TGTGCCAGCAGTCTACTAGCGGGGGGCGACCGGGAGCAGTTCTTC. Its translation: CASSLLAGGDREQFF.